Included here is one T cell receptor beta chain sequence, with context. CDR1 is SGHTA and CDR2 is FQGNSA in the germline V gene. V dropped 4 bases and J dropped 7 bases, with 14 bases sitting between them. The CDR3 has 14 residues. This specimen comes from a study of blood T cell repertoires in COVID-19. As handled by the study authors: Estimation of nucleated cell counts was performed using reference gene primer amplification. Profiling relied on immunoSEQ multiplex PCR, and the TCRdb table lists in-frame clones only, not all of them. V, J and clone size were drawn from that table, and D and trimming were deduced from the DNA. The repertoire includes 35,000 to 55,000 clones, about four fifths of them detected once, and nearly 7.5% sits in the top ten.

The sequence derives from a man aged 60-69 years with active COVID-19. Sequenced input: peripheral blood. The chain uses TRBV7-2 and TRBJ2-1, with unresolved D. CDR3 in DNA: TGTGCCAGCAGCTCTTTCGGGTCCGGGAATGAGCAGTTCTTC. Its protein product is CASSSFGSGNEQFF.